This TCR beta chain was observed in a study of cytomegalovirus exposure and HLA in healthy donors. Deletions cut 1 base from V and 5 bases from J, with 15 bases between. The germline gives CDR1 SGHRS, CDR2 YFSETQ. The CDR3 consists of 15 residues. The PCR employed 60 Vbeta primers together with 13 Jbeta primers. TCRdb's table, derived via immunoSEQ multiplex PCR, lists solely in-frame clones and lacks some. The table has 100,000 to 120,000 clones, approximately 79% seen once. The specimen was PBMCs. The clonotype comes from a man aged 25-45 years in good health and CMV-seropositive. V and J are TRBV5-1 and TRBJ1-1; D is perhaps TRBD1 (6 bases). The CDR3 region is CASSLQVQGGTEAFF. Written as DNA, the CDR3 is TGCGCCAGCAGCTTGCAGGTACAGGGCGGGACTGAAGCTTTCTTT.